The clone carrying this TCR beta chain was counted many times. Its antigen is unknown. The data belong to a study of CD8 T cells in ankylosing spondylitis. Study-wide results and limits: Made up of about eight highly homologous variants, a TCR beta motif appeared characteristic of ankylosing spondylitis blood.

Trimming pared 8 bases from V and 0 bases from J, leaving 11 bases between. CDR1 and CDR2 from the germline V gene are MNHEY and SVGEGT. The CDR3 is made up of 13 amino acids. TCRdb reprocessed the 5' RACE reads via MiXCR and lists one record per CDR3 protein. The sample lists about 250,000 distinct CDR3 sequences, 18% seen once, with roughly 34% in the top ten. V and J are TRBV6-2 or TRBV6-3 and TRBJ2-7; D perhaps matches TRBD1 (5 bases). The TCR originated in a male donor with ankylosing spondylitis or in good health (not recorded which). The sequenced material came from blood, either unsorted or a sorted T cell fraction (not recorded which). The CDR3: CASEQDISYEQYF. The CDR3 DNA is TGTGCCAGCGAACAGGACATCTCCTACGAGCAGTACTTC.